One sample yielded the 2 T cell receptor beta chains listed below, sequenced in a study of naive and memory T cell subsets. The beta constant-region primer was an equimolar mix of two oligonucleotides covering TRBC1 and TRBC2. TCRdb fed the UMI-ligation and nested PCR reads into MiXCR, producing one record per CDR3 protein. The sample has 130,000 to 150,000 distinct CDR3 sequences; more than 15% are singletons. Sequences were obtained from naive CD4+ T cells from blood. The receptors stem from a human donor in good health.

The rearrangement joins TRBV18 to TRBJ1-5; D is possibly TRBD1 (5 bases). Per germline, CDR1 KGHSH and CDR2 LQKENI. This CDR3 comprises 14 residues. Trimming took off 3 bases at V and 1 base at J, with 7 bases between the two ends. CDR3 DNA: TGTGCCAGCTCACCGCGACAGAGCAATCAGCCCCAGCATTTT. Its protein product is CASSPRQSNQPQHF.

The rearrangement uses TRBV4-3 and TRBJ2-7, with 11 positions matching TRBD1. Per germline, CDR1 LGHNA and CDR2 YSLEER. The CDR3 spans 17 residues. Trimming at V came to 4 bases and at J to 2 bases, leaving 10 bases not matched to a gene. CDR3 loop: CASSLRPGGQGAYEQYF. The DNA for the CDR3 is TGCGCCAGCAGCCTTCGCCCAGGGGGACAGGGGGCCTACGAGCAGTACTTC.